These 23 T cell receptor beta chains came from one sample sequenced in a study of spatial heterogeneity in lung cancer. Noted time point: blood at routine non-recurrence follow-up after resection. The input material, whole RNA from tumor, nontumor lung or frozen PBMC, was sequenced unsorted. TCRdb recomputed calls from the 5' RACE reads with MiXCR, one row per CDR3 protein. This sample has 45,000 to 65,000 distinct CDR3 sequences, with around 7.7% found just once. Sequences were derived from PBMCs, sampled at follow-up. The source of these receptors is a female donor with early-stage non-small cell lung cancer.

This clonotype was recorded many times. This chain uses TRBV6-5 with TRBJ2-3, with 12 bases aligning to TRBD2. The germline CDR1 and CDR2 sequences are MNHEY and SVGAGI. Losses at the gene ends were 8 bases for V and 3 bases for J; bases not matched to a gene: 6. The CDR3 has 15 residues. The CDR3 loop is CASAALAGGTDTQYF. The CDR3 DNA is TGTGCCAGCGCCGCCCTAGCGGGGGGGACAGATACGCAGTATTTT.

This clonotype was picked up many times. The chain has TRBV6-5 and TRBJ2-7; weak D call: TRBD2 (5 bases). CDR1 is MNHEY and CDR2 is SVGAGI in the germline V gene. Trimming left V 5 bases short and J 8 bases short, with 19 bases between. The CDR3 covers 14 residues. CDR3: CASSPEGSATKQYF. In nucleotides, the CDR3 is TGTGCCAGCAGTCCCGAAGGTAGCGCTACGAAGCAGTACTTC.

This clonotype was seen at least ten times. This chain uses TRBV3-1 with TRBJ2-3, with 9 bases matching TRBD2. The trim removed 8 bases at V and 4 bases at J, leaving 4 bases unmatched. The CDR3 sequence is 13 residues long. Germline V gene sequence: CDR1 LGHDT, CDR2 YNNKEL (reference sequence). The CDR3 protein is CASVKRGADTQYF. CDR3 DNA: TGTGCCAGCGTTAAGCGGGGGGCAGATACGCAGTATTTT.

The rearrangement joins TRBV5-1 to TRBJ2-7, with D perhaps being TRBD1 or TRBD2 (5 bases each). CDR1 is SGHRS and CDR2 is YFSETQ in the germline V gene. With 0 bases removed from V and 6 bases from J, the gap between germline ends came to 10 bases. CDR3 size: 13 residues. The DNA of the CDR3 is TGCGCCAGCAGCTTGGAGAGGGGCTCCGAGCAGTACTTC. Amino acids: CASSLERGSEQYF.

V is TRBV7-8 and J is TRBJ2-3; D perhaps matches TRBD2 (6 bases). The CDR3 is made up of 16 amino acids. Trimming removed 5 bases from V and 2 bases from J, with 17 bases in between. The germline gives CDR1 SGHVS, CDR2 FQNEAQ. Here the CDR3 DNA reads TGTGCCAGCAGCCCACTCGGGGGACCACTCACAGATACGCAGTATTTT. Its protein product is CASSPLGGPLTDTQYF.

The chain joins TRBV7-9 to TRBJ1-2, with 12 positions matching TRBD1. The CDR3 sequence is 17 residues long. Germline loops: CDR1 SEHNR, CDR2 FQNEAQ (reference sequence). Trimming cost V 10 bases and J 5 bases; bases outside gene matches: 17. The CDR3 protein is CATYRGQGASGNYGYTF. In nucleotides, the CDR3 is TGTGCCACTTATCGGGGACAGGGGGCGTCGGGGAATTATGGCTACACCTTC.

This clonotype appeared many times. The chain recombines TRBV7-3 with TRBJ2-5; no reliable D call. Between the trimmed V and J ends, which lost 1 base and 4 bases, there was a span of 10 bases. The V gene's germline CDR1 is SGHTA and CDR2 FQGTGA. The CDR3 runs to 14 residues. The CDR3 here is CASSLSAPGETQYF. The CDR3 DNA reads as TGTGCCAGCAGCTTAAGTGCCCCCGGAGAGACCCAGTACTTC.

Many counts were recorded for this clonotype. This chain joins TRBV20-1 and TRBJ1-2, with D uncertain. Trimming removed 2 bases at V and 1 base at J, with 11 bases between. The germline V gene encodes CDR1 DFQATT and CDR2 SNEGSKA (reference sequence). The CDR3 contains 14 residues. The DNA for the CDR3 is TGCAGTGCTAGATACGGATACTTTAACTATGGCTACACCTTC. Translated: CSARYGYFNYGYTF.

The table lists this clonotype with many counts. This chain joins TRBV20-1 and TRBJ1-4; D ambiguous. The CDR3 length is 12 residues. CDR1 and CDR2 (germline): DFQATT, SNEGSKA (reference sequence). Trimming pared 6 bases from V and 6 bases from J, leaving 11 bases between. This chain's CDR3 is CSAHRHDEKLFF. The CDR3 DNA reads as TGCAGTGCCCACCGACACGATGAAAAACTGTTTTTT.

This clonotype was detected many times. The chain combines TRBV7-7 with TRBJ2-5; D might be TRBD1 or TRBD2, each matching 6 bases. This CDR3 spans 14 amino acids. V lost 8 bases, J lost 4 bases, and 17 bases lay in between. Germline V gene sequence: CDR1 SSHAT, CDR2 FNYEAQ (reference sequence). Written as DNA, the CDR3 is TGTGCCAGCTCCCCTCAGGGGCGGGGAGAGACCCAGTACTTC. Its protein is CASSPQGRGETQYF. Variable domain in full (rest from reference TRBV7-7 and TRBJ2-5): GAGVSQSPRYKVTKRGQDVTLRCDPISSHATLYWYQQALGQGPEFLTYFNYEAQPDKSGLPSDRFSAERPEGSISTLTIQRTEQRDSAMYRCASSPQGRGETQYFGPGTRLLVL.

The chain recombines TRBV28 with TRBJ1-1, with D uncertain. The CDR3 runs 11 residues. The V end was cut by 8 bases, the J end by 0 bases, with 4 bases between. Germline V gene lookup returns CDR1 MDHEN and CDR2 SYDVKM. CDR3 bases: TGTGCCAGCCGGATGAACACTGAAGCTTTCTTT. This encodes CASRMNTEAFF.

Many counts were recorded for this clonotype. The chain has TRBV11-2 and TRBJ2-1; TRBD2 is a possible D gene (5 bases). CDR1 and CDR2 from the germline V gene are SGHAT and FQNNGV. Trimming left V 1 base short and J 10 bases short, with 11 bases between. This CDR3 is 13 amino acids long. The CDR3 coding sequence is TGTGCCAGCAGCTTAGTCGGAGGAGGAGAGCAGTTCTTC. Its protein is CASSLVGGGEQFF.

This clonotype was picked up many times. The chain couples TRBV3-1 to TRBJ2-4, with D perhaps matching TRBD1 (6 bases). V lost 0 bases and J 6 bases, leaving 9 bases between the germline ends. The germline CDR1 and CDR2 sequences are LGHDT and YNNKEL (reference sequence). This CDR3 is built from 14 residues. The CDR3 nucleotides are TGTGCCAGCAGCCAAGATGGGGGCGTAAACATTCAGTACTTC. Amino acid sequence: CASSQDGGVNIQYF. The full variable domain, with the rest looked up from reference TRBV3-1 and TRBJ2-4, is DTAVSQTPKYLVTQMGNDKSIKCEQNLGHDTMYWYKQDSKKFLKIMFSYNNKELIINETVPNRFSPKSPDKAHLNLHINSLELGDSAVYFCASSQDGGVNIQYFGAGTRLSVL.

This clonotype has ten or more counts. The chain employs TRBV10-3 and TRBJ2-1; no definite D call. Germline V gene sequence: CDR1 ENHRY, CDR2 SYGVKD. The CDR3 totals 13 residues. With 5 bases removed from V and 8 bases from J, the gap between germline ends came to 13 bases. CDR3 region: CAISPLGGDEQFF. DNA of the CDR3: TGTGCCATCAGTCCCCTGGGTGGGGATGAGCAGTTCTTC.

This clonotype was picked up many times. The genes are TRBV7-9 and TRBJ2-7; either TRBD1 or TRBD2 may fit D (5 bases each). Per germline, CDR1 SEHNR and CDR2 FQNEAQ (reference sequence). V was clipped by 8 bases and J by 6 bases, with 17 bases between them. The CDR3 contains 13 residues. This chain's CDR3 is CASGGEGRFEQYF. The DNA of the CDR3 is TGTGCCAGCGGGGGAGAGGGTAGATTCGAGCAGTACTTC.

This clonotype showed up many times. The chain recombines TRBV6-5 with TRBJ2-5; TRBD2 matches 12 bases. The CDR3 length is 17 residues. Germline V gene sequence: CDR1 MNHEY, CDR2 SVGAGI. Trimming removed 5 bases from V and 5 bases from J; junction bases left unmatched: 12. CDR3 sequence reads: CASSRTGLAGGPETQYF. Written as DNA, the CDR3 is TGTGCCAGCAGTAGGACAGGGCTAGCGGGGGGGCCGGAGACCCAGTACTTC.

This chain links TRBV6-2 or TRBV6-3 with TRBJ1-2; D is undetermined. Germline V gene lookup returns CDR1 MNHEY and CDR2 SVGEGT. The CDR3 is made up of 13 amino acids. Trimming stripped 6 bases from V and 4 bases from J, with 12 bases between. The CDR3 region is CASSITGIYGYTF. CDR3 nucleotides: TGTGCCAGCAGCATAACCGGGATCTATGGCTACACCTTC.

This sequence joins TRBV18 and TRBJ2-5; D uncertain. The length of the CDR3 is 17 residues. From germline, CDR1 is KGHSH and CDR2 LQKENI. Between the trimmed V and J ends, which lost 3 bases and 1 base, there was a span of 18 bases. CDR3 bases: TGTGCCAGCTCACCCCCCGGCGGTCCCGGCGGCCAAGAGACCCAGTACTTC. It translates to CASSPPGGPGGQETQYF. Combining the CDR3 with reference TRBV18 and TRBJ2-5 gives the whole variable domain NAGVMQNPRHLVRRRGQEARLRCSPMKGHSHVYWYRQLPEEGLKFMVYLQKENIIDESGMPKERFSAEFPKEGPSILRIQQVVRGDSAAYFCASSPPGGPGGQETQYFGPGTRLLVL.

This clonotype was counted at least ten times. This chain connects TRBV5-1 to TRBJ1-4; TRBD1 agrees at 11 bases. The CDR3 has 14 amino acids. Germline V gene data show CDR1 as SGHRS and CDR2 as YFSETQ. The V segment lost 4 bases and the J segment 8 bases; nucleotides outside the gene matches: 4. CDR3 sequence reads: CASSKGQGDEKLFF. DNA of the CDR3: TGCGCCAGCAGCAAGGGACAGGGGGACGAAAAACTGTTTTTT. The variable domain in full, with the rest retrieved from reference TRBV5-1 and TRBJ1-4, is KAGVTQTPRYLIKTRGQQVTLSCSPISGHRSVSWYQQTPGQGLQFLFEYFSETQRNKGNFPGRFSGRQFSNSRSEMNVSTLELGDSALYLCASSKGQGDEKLFFGSGTQLSVL.

This clonotype came up many times. The chain recombines TRBV11-1 with TRBJ2-7; 9 nucleotides line up with TRBD2. This CDR3 region has 15 residues. Germline CDR1 is SGHAT and CDR2 is FQDESV (reference sequence). The J segment lost 4 bases and the V segment lost 4 bases, leaving 8 bases of the junction unmatched. In DNA form, the CDR3 reads TGTGCCAGCAGCTCCACCGGGACTAGCTGGTACGAGCAGTACTTC. As protein: CASSSTGTSWYEQYF. Drawing the rest from reference TRBV11-1 and TRBJ2-7, the complete variable domain is EAEVAQSPRYKITEKSQAVAFWCDPISGHATLYWYRQILGQGPELLVQFQDESVVDDSQLPKDRFSAERLKGVDSTLKIQPAELGDSAMYLCASSSTGTSWYEQYFGPGTRLTVT.

This clonotype has a handful of counts. The rearrangement joins TRBV5-1 to TRBJ2-6; D is unresolved. Germline assignment: CDR1 SGHRS and CDR2 YFSETQ. The CDR3 contains 15 residues. V dropped 7 bases and J dropped 0 bases, with 11 bases sitting between them. The CDR3 region is CASGVGNSGANVLTF. In DNA, the CDR3 is TGCGCCAGCGGAGTGGGTAACTCTGGGGCCAACGTCCTGACTTTC.

This chain joins TRBV4-1 and TRBJ2-3; perhaps D is TRBD1 or TRBD2 (6 bases each). The CDR3 covers 16 residues. The germline CDR1 and CDR2 sequences are MGHRA and YSYEKL. Deletions cut 1 base from V and 0 bases from J, with 11 bases between. CDR3 sequence: CASSQVEGGSTDTQYF. The DNA of the CDR3 is TGCGCCAGCAGCCAAGTTGAAGGGGGGAGCACAGATACGCAGTATTTT.

The V and J genes are TRBV6-6 and TRBJ2-4; D ambiguous. Trimming took off 8 bases at V and 0 bases at J, with 23 bases between the two ends. Looked up from germline, CDR1 is MNHNY and CDR2 is SVGAGI (reference sequence). CDR3 length equals 18 residues. CDR3 bases: TGTGCCAGCGAACTTGGGCCCTCTACCAACCTAGCCAAAAACATTCAGTACTTC. Translating gives CASELGPSTNLAKNIQYF.